The 17 T cell receptor beta chains below all came from one sample that was sequenced in a study of blood T cell repertoires in COVID-19. Libraries were prepared by immunoSEQ multiplex PCR; TCRdb keeps only in-frame clonotypes and omits some of them. Of some 250,000 clones in the sample, 91% were seen once. Sequenced sample: PBMCs or T cells enriched from blood (not recorded which). These receptor sequences come from a human donor in a cohort exposed to, infected with or recovered from COVID-19 (not recorded which). The donor label of this sample is uncertain.

The gene calls are TRBV11-2 and TRBJ2-7; D remains ambiguous. This CDR3 comprises 16 residues. Germline CDR1 and CDR2: SGHAT and FQNNGV. Between the trimmed V and J ends, which lost 4 bases and 1 base, there was a span of 17 bases. In nucleotides, the CDR3 is TGTGCCAGCAGCTCCCCTTGGCAGGATCCTTCCTACGAGCAGTACTTC. Encoded protein: CASSSPWQDPSYEQYF.

The V gene is TRBV7-2, the J gene TRBJ2-3; TRBD2 matches at 12 bases. V lost 1 base and J lost 3; bases outside the gene matches: 5. The CDR3 has 17 residues. CDR1 is SGHTA and CDR2 is FQGNSA in the germline V gene. Here the CDR3 DNA reads TGTGCCAGCAGCTTAGGTGGACTAGCGGGGAGAACAGATACGCAGTATTTT. It translates to CASSLGGLAGRTDTQYF.

The rearrangement joins TRBV14 to TRBJ1-5, with unresolved D. This CDR3 is 14 amino acids long. Germline CDR1 SGHDN, CDR2 FVKESK. The germline V and J ends were trimmed by 1 base and 5 bases, with 9 bases remaining between them. The CDR3 DNA sequence: TGTGCCAGCAGCCAAGTTGGCGAGGATCAGCCCCAGCATTTT. This codes for CASSQVGEDQPQHF.

This chain joins TRBV19 and TRBJ1-1; a possible D gene is TRBD1 (6 bases). V was pared by 8 bases and J by 4 bases, with 17 bases between. Per germline, CDR1 LNHDA and CDR2 SQIVND (reference sequence). This CDR3 is 14 amino acids long. CDR3 region: CASSSQGKGTEAFF. CDR3 nucleotide sequence: TGTGCCAGTTCGAGTCAGGGGAAGGGCACTGAAGCTTTCTTT. Using reference TRBV19 and TRBJ1-1 for the parts outside the CDR3, the full variable domain is DGGITQSPKYLFRKEGQNVTLSCEQNLNHDAMYWYRQDPGQGLRLIYYSQIVNDFQKGDIAEGYSVSREKKESFPLTVTSAQKNPTAFYLCASSSQGKGTEAFFGQGTRLTVV.

In its sample, this clone was seen a few times. This chain connects TRBV3-1 (or the pseudogene TRBV3-2) to TRBJ1-1; 7 positions match TRBD1. Germline V gives CDR1 LGHDT, CDR2 YNNKEL (reference sequence). The CDR3 contains 15 residues. J lost 1 base, V lost 3 bases, and 5 bases had no gene match. The CDR3 DNA follows: TGTGCCAGCAGCCATGCCAGGGGGGAGAACACTGAAGCTTTCTTT. Protein product: CASSHARGENTEAFF.

J is TRBJ1-5 and V is TRBV29-1; tentative D call: TRBD1 (5 bases). V lost 7 bases and J 6 bases, leaving 16 bases between the germline ends. Germline CDR1 SQVTM, CDR2 ANQGSEA. The CDR3 has 13 residues. The CDR3 region has the DNA TGCAGCGCCGCGATGACAGAAGGTCAGCCCCAGCATTTT. Protein sequence: CSAAMTEGQPQHF.

This clone was recorded only once. CDR3 sequence reads: CASSKPGQGGTEAFF. DNA of the CDR3: TGTGCCAGTAGTAAACCCGGACAGGGTGGCACTGAAGCTTTCTTT. This chain links TRBV19 with TRBJ1-1, with 8 bases lining up with TRBD1. This CDR3 region has 15 residues. J lost 4 bases, V lost 4 bases, and 8 bases had no gene match. Germline V gene data show CDR1 as LNHDA and CDR2 as SQIVND (reference sequence).

The rearrangement joins TRBV5-1 to TRBJ1-5; D gene ambiguous. The CDR3 has 15 residues. Trimming took off 2 bases at V and 1 base at J, with 10 bases between the two ends. CDR1 is SGHRS, CDR2 YFSETQ, per germline. CDR3 in DNA: TGCGCCAGCAGCTTCTCGGGGAAGAGCAATCAGCCCCAGCATTTT. It translates to CASSFSGKSNQPQHF.

The chain is built from TRBV4-2 and TRBJ1-1; D possibly corresponds to TRBD1 (6 bases). The CDR3 contains 14 residues. V was pared by 1 base and J by 3 bases, with 9 bases between. Germline V CDR1 and CDR2: LGHNA, YNFKEQ. The CDR3: CASSQGQVDTEAFF. The CDR3 DNA reads TGTGCCAGCAGCCAAGGACAGGTCGACACTGAAGCTTTCTTT.

The chain has TRBV6-1 and TRBJ1-1; maybe TRBD1 (5 bases). V shed 2 bases and J shed 3 bases, with 13 bases lying between them. Germline-derived CDR1 and CDR2 are MNHNS and SASEGT. The CDR3 has 15 residues. The CDR3 DNA follows: TGTGCCAGCAGTGAATTCGGGGGTTCTGACACTGAAGCTTTCTTT. It codes for CASSEFGGSDTEAFF.

This clone has just a few counts. The rearrangement uses TRBV19 and TRBJ1-1; 8 bases are shared with TRBD1. CDR1 is LNHDA and CDR2 is SQIVND in the germline V gene (reference sequence). The CDR3 has 13 residues. The V segment lost 4 bases and the J segment 8 bases; nucleotides outside the gene matches: 6. CDR3 coding DNA: TGTGCCAGTAGTACCAAACCAGGGGGCGAAGCTTTCTTT. Translation gives CASSTKPGGEAFF.

The CDR3 bases are TGTGCCAGCAGCGTCCACTTGGACATAAACACTGAAGCTTTCTTT. Translating gives CASSVHLDINTEAFF. The chain recombines TRBV9 with TRBJ1-1; D possibly corresponds to TRBD1 (5 bases). This CDR3 region has 15 residues. Germline V gene sequence: CDR1 SGDLS, CDR2 YYNGEE. V was shortened by 2 bases and J by 2 bases, with 13 bases between the two germline ends.

V usage is TRBV6-1 and J usage is TRBJ2-3; D gene unclear. Germline values: CDR1 MNHNS, CDR2 SASEGT. With 1 base removed from V and 2 bases from J, the gap between germline ends came to 4 bases. This CDR3 is built from 13 residues. CDR3 in amino acids: CASSEGHTDTQYF. DNA of the CDR3: TGTGCCAGCAGTGAAGGGCACACAGATACGCAGTATTTT.

This clone was seen a single time. The rearrangement uses TRBV6-5 and TRBJ1-1; a possible D gene is TRBD1 (5 bases). The germline V gene has CDR1 MNHEY and CDR2 SVGAGI. Between the trimmed V and J ends, which lost 4 bases and 7 bases, there was a span of 13 bases. The CDR3 has 13 residues. This CDR3 is CASSWVQVGEAFF. The CDR3 bases are TGTGCCAGCAGTTGGGTACAGGTTGGTGAAGCTTTCTTT.

CDR3 coding DNA: TGTGCCAGCAGCCCCCTGAGCGGGGGGGCCGGTGAGCAGTTCTTC. Its protein product is CASSPLSGGAGEQFF. The chain carries TRBV2 and TRBJ2-1; the match to TRBD2 covers 10 bases. CDR1 and CDR2 (germline): SNHLY, FYNNEI. This CDR3 has 15 residues. With V trimmed by 6 bases and J by 9 bases, 11 bases remained unmatched.

This chain links TRBV4-2 with TRBJ1-5, with D perhaps TRBD1 (5 bases). With 0 bases removed from V and 7 bases from J, the gap between germline ends came to 19 bases. CDR3 length equals 17 residues. Germline CDR1 reads LGHNA; CDR2 reads YNFKEQ. Written as DNA, the CDR3 is TGTGCCAGCAGCCAAGATTCGTGGAGGGGCTGGCGACAGCCCCAGCATTTT. Translated: CASSQDSWRGWRQPQHF.

This chain connects TRBV7-6 to TRBJ1-1, with D hard to call. Germline lookup yields CDR1 SGHVS and CDR2 FNYEAQ. Trimming took off 3 bases at V and 1 base at J, with 12 bases between the two ends. The CDR3 contains 15 residues. Here the CDR3 DNA reads TGTGCCAGCAGCTTGGAAGGGAGACCGAACACTGAAGCTTTCTTT. It encodes CASSLEGRPNTEAFF.